A selection of T cell receptor beta chains follows, all from one sample in a study of immune cell composition in non-small cell lung cancer. Here immunoSEQ multiplex PCR was the method, and the copy in TCRdb shows in-frame clones only, minus some. The data hold about 9,000 clones, with 70% to 80% observed a single time. Input material: non-adjacent lung tissue. Receptors were obtained from a human donor with non-small cell lung cancer. CDR3s include the opening cysteine and the closing phenylalanine or tryptophan. Each record gives: CDR3 DNA, CDR3 protein, clone size, V gene, D gene, J gene. A D gene is named only where the DNA matches it firmly. Size values are once, few and many counts, or a class for expanded clones, and some rows have none.

DNA: TGTGCCAGCGGTCCACAGGGGGTCACCGGGGAGCTGTTTTTT
CDR3: CASGPQGVTGELFF
size: NA
V: TRBV6-6
D: TRBD1
J: TRBJ2-2

DNA: TGCGCCAGCAGCCAAGAACCCAAGCCTAGCACAGATACGCAGTATTTT
CDR3: CASSQEPKPSTDTQYF
size: NA
V: TRBV4-3
D: NA
J: TRBJ2-3

DNA: TGTGCCAGCAGCTTGGACAGGGAAAGCAATCAGCCCCAGCATTTT
CDR3: CASSLDRESNQPQHF
size: once
V: TRBV7-9
D: TRBD1
J: TRBJ1-5

DNA: TGTGCCAGCAGCTTGACAGGGGGGGATCAGCCCCAGCATTTT
CDR3: CASSLTGGDQPQHF
size: NA
V: TRBV7-3
D: TRBD1
J: TRBJ1-5

DNA: TGTGCCTGGATGGAGTCAGGCACAGATACGCAGTATTTT
CDR3: CAWMESGTDTQYF
size: NA
V: TRBV30
D: NA
J: TRBJ2-3

DNA: TGTGCCAGCAGCCAAACTGCCGGCCAAGAGACCCAGTACTTC
CDR3: CASSQTAGQETQYF
size: NA
V: TRBV7-9
D: NA
J: TRBJ2-5

DNA: TGTGCCAGCAGCCAAGCAGGGAAGGAGGTAAAACTGTTTTTT
CDR3: CASSQAGKEVKLFF
size: NA
V: TRBV4-2
D: NA
J: TRBJ1-4

DNA: TGTGCCACCAGACCGGACAGGACGAACACCGGGGAGCTGTTTTTT
CDR3: CATRPDRTNTGELFF
size: NA
V: TRBV15
D: TRBD1
J: TRBJ2-2

DNA: TGTGCCAGCAGTGAGCTCCCGTACAATGAGCAGTTCTTC
CDR3: CASSELPYNEQFF
size: large
V: TRBV6-4
D: NA
J: TRBJ2-1

DNA: TGCGCCAGCAGCTTGGATGACAGGATCCACGAGCAGTACTTC
CDR3: CASSLDDRIHEQYF
size: NA
V: TRBV5-1
D: NA
J: TRBJ2-7

DNA: TGTGCCAGTAGACAGAGTGGGGAGACCCAGTACTTC
CDR3: CASRQSGETQYF
size: NA
V: TRBV19
D: NA
J: TRBJ2-5

DNA: TGTGCCAGTAGTGGGGACCTCGGCAATCAGCCCCAGCATTTT
CDR3: CASSGDLGNQPQHF
size: NA
V: TRBV19
D: NA
J: TRBJ1-5

DNA: TGCGCCAGCAGCCAAGGGGGAGGGGGGTATGGCTACACCTTC
CDR3: CASSQGGGGYGYTF
size: NA
V: TRBV4-1
D: NA
J: TRBJ1-2

DNA: TGTGCCAGCAGTTCCCGGGACAGAAACAATGAGCAGTTCTTC
CDR3: CASSSRDRNNEQFF
size: NA
V: TRBV28
D: TRBD1
J: TRBJ2-1

DNA: TGCGCCAGCAGGAGCGGGGGAGGCGATTACATTCAGTACTTC
CDR3: CASRSGGGDYIQYF
size: NA
V: TRBV5-1
D: TRBD2
J: TRBJ2-4

DNA: TGTGCCAGCTCACCACCAATCGGCGGTTGGGGCTACACCTTC
CDR3: CASSPPIGGWGYTF
size: NA
V: TRBV18
D: NA
J: TRBJ1-2

DNA: TGTGCCACCAGCAGAGACAGAATGAACACTGAAGCTTTCTTT
CDR3: CATSRDRMNTEAFF
size: NA
V: TRBV15
D: NA
J: TRBJ1-1

DNA: TGTGCCATCAGTGAGGGACAGCACAGCACAGATACGCAGTATTTT
CDR3: CAISEGQHSTDTQYF
size: NA
V: TRBV10-3
D: NA
J: TRBJ2-3

DNA: TGCAGCGTTTTCGTGGGACAGCCTCCTAACTATGGCTACACCTTC
CDR3: CSVFVGQPPNYGYTF
size: NA
V: TRBV29-1
D: TRBD1
J: TRBJ1-2

DNA: TGTGCCAGCAGCCACCGTAGCGGGGTGGGCCCCTACAATGAGCAGTTCTTC
CDR3: CASSHRSGVGPYNEQFF
size: NA
V: TRBV27
D: TRBD2
J: TRBJ2-1

DNA: TGTGCCAGCAGTTTAAGCCCACTAGCGGGGGGGCGAAAGCAGTACTTC
CDR3: CASSLSPLAGGRKQYF
size: NA
V: TRBV27
D: TRBD2
J: TRBJ2-7

DNA: TGTGCCAGCAGCTTAATGACTCTCCAAGAGACCCAGTACTTC
CDR3: CASSLMTLQETQYF
size: few
V: TRBV7-8
D: NA
J: TRBJ2-5

DNA: TGCGCCAGCAGCCAAGGCGGGCCTTTAGCCAAAAACATTCAGTACTTC
CDR3: CASSQGGPLAKNIQYF
size: once
V: TRBV4-1
D: NA
J: TRBJ2-4

DNA: TGTGCCAGCAGCTACAGGGGTTCGATATCCTACGAGCAGTACTTC
CDR3: CASSYRGSISYEQYF
size: NA
V: TRBV6-5
D: TRBD1
J: TRBJ2-7

DNA: TGTGCCAGCAGTCGCGGGCGAATGAGCACAGATACGCAGTATTTT
CDR3: CASSRGRMSTDTQYF
size: once
V: TRBV25-1
D: NA
J: TRBJ2-3

DNA: TGTGCCAGCAGCTTAGGTGGTGGGAGGGGTCTCTCCTACGAGCAGTACTTC
CDR3: CASSLGGGRGLSYEQYF
size: NA
V: TRBV7-2
D: TRBD2
J: TRBJ2-7

DNA: TGTGCCAGCAGTTTCTCTGCTGGCGGGAGGGGCGACGAGCAGTACTTC
CDR3: CASSFSAGGRGDEQYF
size: NA
V: TRBV6-5
D: TRBD2
J: TRBJ2-7